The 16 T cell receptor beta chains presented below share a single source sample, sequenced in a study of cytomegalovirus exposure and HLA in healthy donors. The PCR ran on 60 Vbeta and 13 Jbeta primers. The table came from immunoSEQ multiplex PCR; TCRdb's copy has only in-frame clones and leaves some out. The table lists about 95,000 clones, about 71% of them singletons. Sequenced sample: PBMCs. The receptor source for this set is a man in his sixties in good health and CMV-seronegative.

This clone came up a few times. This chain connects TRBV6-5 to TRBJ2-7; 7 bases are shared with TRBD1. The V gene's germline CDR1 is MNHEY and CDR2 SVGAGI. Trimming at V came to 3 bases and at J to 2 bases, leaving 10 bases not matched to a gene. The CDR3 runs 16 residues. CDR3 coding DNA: TGTGCCAGCAGTTATATAGGGACGACAGGGACCTACGAGCAGTACTTC. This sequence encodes CASSYIGTTGTYEQYF.

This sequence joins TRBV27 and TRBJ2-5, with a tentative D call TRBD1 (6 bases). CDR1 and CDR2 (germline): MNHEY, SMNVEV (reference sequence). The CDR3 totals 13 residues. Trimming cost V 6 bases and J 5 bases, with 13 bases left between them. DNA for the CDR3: TGTGCCAGCAGCGCCACAGGGATGGAGACCCAGTACTTC. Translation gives CASSATGMETQYF.

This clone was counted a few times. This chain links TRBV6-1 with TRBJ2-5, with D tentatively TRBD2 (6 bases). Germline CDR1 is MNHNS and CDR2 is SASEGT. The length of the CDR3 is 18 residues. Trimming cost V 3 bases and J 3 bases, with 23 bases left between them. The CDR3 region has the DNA TGTGCCAGCAGTGATCATCGGCGGGCTAGTGGGAGGAAAGAGACCCAGTACTTC. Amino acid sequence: CASSDHRRASGRKETQYF.

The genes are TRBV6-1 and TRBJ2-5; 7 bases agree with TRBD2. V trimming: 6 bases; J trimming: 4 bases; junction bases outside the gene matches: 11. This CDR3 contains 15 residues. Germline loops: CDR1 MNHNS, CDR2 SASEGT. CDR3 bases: TGTGCCAGCAGCCTCCCGGGGGAGGGCCGAGAGACCCAGTACTTC. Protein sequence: CASSLPGEGRETQYF.

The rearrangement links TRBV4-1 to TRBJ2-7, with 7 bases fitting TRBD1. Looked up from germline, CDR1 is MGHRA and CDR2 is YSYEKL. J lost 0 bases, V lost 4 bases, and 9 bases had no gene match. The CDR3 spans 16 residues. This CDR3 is CASSLGQVLNSYEQYF. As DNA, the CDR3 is TGCGCCAGCAGCCTCGGACAGGTACTGAACTCCTACGAGCAGTACTTC.

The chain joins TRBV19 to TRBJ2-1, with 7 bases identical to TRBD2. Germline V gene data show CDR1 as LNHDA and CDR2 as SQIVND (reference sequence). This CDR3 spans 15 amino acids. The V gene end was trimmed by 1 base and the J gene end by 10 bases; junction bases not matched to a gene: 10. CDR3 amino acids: CASSIGGGGPREQFF. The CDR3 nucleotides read TGTGCCAGTAGTATAGGCGGGGGAGGTCCGCGAGAGCAGTTCTTC.

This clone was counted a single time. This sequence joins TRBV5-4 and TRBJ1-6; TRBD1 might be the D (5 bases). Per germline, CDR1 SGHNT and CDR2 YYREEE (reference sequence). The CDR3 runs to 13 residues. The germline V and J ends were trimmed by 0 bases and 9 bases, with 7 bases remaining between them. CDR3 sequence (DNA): TGTGCCAGCAGCTTGGAGGGGCGTTCACCCCTCCACTTT. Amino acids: CASSLEGRSPLHF.

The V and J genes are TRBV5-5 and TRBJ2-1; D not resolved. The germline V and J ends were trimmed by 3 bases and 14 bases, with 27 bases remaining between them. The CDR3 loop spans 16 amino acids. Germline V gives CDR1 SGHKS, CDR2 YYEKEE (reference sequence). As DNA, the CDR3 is TGTGCCAGCAGCTATACCTTCGAACGCGCCTTTTTTGATAAGTTCTTC. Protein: CASSYTFERAFFDKFF. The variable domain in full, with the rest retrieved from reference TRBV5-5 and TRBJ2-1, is DAGVTQSPTHLIKTRGQQVTLRCSPISGHKSVSWYQQVLGQGPQFIFQYYEKEERGRGNFPDRFSARQFPNYSSELNVNALLLGDSALYLCASSYTFERAFFDKFFGPGTRLTVL.

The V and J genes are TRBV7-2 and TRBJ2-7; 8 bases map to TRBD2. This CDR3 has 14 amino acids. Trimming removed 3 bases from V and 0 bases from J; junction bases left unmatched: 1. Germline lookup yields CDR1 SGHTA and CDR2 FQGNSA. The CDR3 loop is CASSFAGGSYEQYF. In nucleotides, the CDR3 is TGTGCCAGCAGCTTTGCGGGGGGCTCCTACGAGCAGTACTTC.

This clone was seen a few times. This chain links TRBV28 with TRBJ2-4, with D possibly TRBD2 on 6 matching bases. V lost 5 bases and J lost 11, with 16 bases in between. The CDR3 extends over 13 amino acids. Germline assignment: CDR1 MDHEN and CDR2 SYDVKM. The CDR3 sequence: CASSPGTPGVQYF. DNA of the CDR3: TGTGCCAGCAGTCCCGGGACTCCGGGCGTTCAGTACTTC.

CDR3 DNA: TGTGCCAGCAGCTTAAACGACAGGGGGGAATTCCCCACAGATACGCAGTATTTT. Amino acids: CASSLNDRGEFPTDTQYF. The chain is built from TRBV7-6 and TRBJ2-3; 9 positions match TRBD1. The CDR3 is made up of 18 amino acids. Germline trimming cut 2 bases from V and 2 bases from J; bases unmatched to any gene: 11. The V gene's germline CDR1 is SGHVS and CDR2 FNYEAQ.

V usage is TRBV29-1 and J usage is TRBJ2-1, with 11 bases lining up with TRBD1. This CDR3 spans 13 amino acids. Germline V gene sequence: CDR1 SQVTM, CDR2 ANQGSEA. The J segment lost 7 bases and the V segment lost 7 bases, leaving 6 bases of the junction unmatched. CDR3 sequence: CSAGQGALNEQFF. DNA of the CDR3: TGCAGCGCCGGACAGGGGGCGCTTAATGAGCAGTTCTTC.

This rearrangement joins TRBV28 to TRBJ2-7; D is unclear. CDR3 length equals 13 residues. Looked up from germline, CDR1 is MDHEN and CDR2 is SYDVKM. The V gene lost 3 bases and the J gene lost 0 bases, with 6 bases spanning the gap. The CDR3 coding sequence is TGTGCCAGCAGTTTGGCCGCCTCCTACGAGCAGTACTTC. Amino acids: CASSLAASYEQYF.

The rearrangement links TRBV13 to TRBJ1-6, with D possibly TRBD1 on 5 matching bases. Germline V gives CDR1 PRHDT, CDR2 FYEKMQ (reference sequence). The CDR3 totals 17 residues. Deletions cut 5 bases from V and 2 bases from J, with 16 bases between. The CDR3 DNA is TGTGCCAGCAGCGTCGGGACTCCTGGAACCTATAATTCACCCCTCCACTTT. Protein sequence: CASSVGTPGTYNSPLHF.

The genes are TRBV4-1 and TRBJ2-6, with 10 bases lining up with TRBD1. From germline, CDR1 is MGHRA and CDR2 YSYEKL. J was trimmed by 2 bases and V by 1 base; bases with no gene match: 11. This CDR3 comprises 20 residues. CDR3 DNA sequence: TGCGCCAGCAGCCAAGGAACAGACAGGGGGCATCCCCCTGGGGCCAACGTCCTGACTTTC. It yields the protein CASSQGTDRGHPPGANVLTF.

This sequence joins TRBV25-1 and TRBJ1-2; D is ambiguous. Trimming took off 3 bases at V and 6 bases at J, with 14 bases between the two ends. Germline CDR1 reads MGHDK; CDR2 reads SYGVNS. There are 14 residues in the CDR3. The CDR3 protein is CASSDDNEGDGYTF. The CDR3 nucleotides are TGTGCCAGCAGTGATGACAATGAGGGTGATGGCTACACCTTC.